Included here is one T cell receptor beta chain sequence, with context. This clone has just a few counts. Which antigen it targets is not known. The sample holds no much larger clone one base away, and base qualities are not on file. This record comes from a study of early stage breast cancer tumors (dated by TCRdb to between 2016 and 2019). Regarding the study in general: Of the 15 to 20 invasive breast tumors, about a dozen were found to be estrogen receptor-positive, progesterone receptor-positive and HER2-negative. About 70% of the 12 ER+/PR+/HER2- tumors were invasive ductal carcinomas, while the other four were invasive lobular carcinomas. On average, each sample had roughly 9.9-fold read coverage. Across all samples, 2 million to 3 million templates representing approximately 1,000,000 unique clonotypes were detected.

Each sample was amplified as two independent genomic DNA replicates: approximately 450 ng for blood and about 1.4 ug for tumor or normal breast. Following the manufacturer's instructions, the ImmunoSeq Intro kit was used to carry out TCRB sequencing on genomic DNA. For absolute quantification, the approximately 29-cycle multiplex PCR included proprietary primers along with spike-in control sequences. Single-end 150-bp reads were used to sequence an 87-bp fragment spanning the CDR3 and the flanking V and J genes. Seven samples, with two replicates for each sample, were multiplexed per lane of an Illumina MiSeq using version 3.0 chemistry. Regarding the original processing steps: The vendor's proprietary pipeline processed the raw data and merged both replicates into a single result for each sample. To define clonotypes, the study grouped productive rearrangements that shared the V-gene family, CDR3 amino acid sequence and J-gene segment. Clonality was calculated as 1 minus the normalized Shannon entropy (Pielou evenness) of TCRB abundances. To estimate T cell density, the total number of templates was divided by the input cell count, which was inferred from how much DNA went in. Total repertoire diversity and clonality were estimated with Recon using default parameters. Tumor-enriched clonotypes were defined as having over 0.1% abundance in tumor and at least 32-fold higher abundance than in normal breast. The source is immuneACCESS, and TCRdb retained only in-frame sequences with V and J called. Part of the clones is not carried over; for the studies checked, unresolved V genes explain less than half of this, and the remainder is unexplained. V and J calls plus clone size are reproduced from that table; the DNA served to infer D and trimming. Here the sample has about 9,900 clones; roughly 60% occur a single time. Together, the top ten hold roughly 12% of the sample.

Study-wide conclusions, independent of this receptor: Analysis by tumor subtype was prevented by the small cohort size. Chain pairing and functional markers such as CD4, CD8 and FOXP3 were not captured by bulk genomic DNA sequencing of unsorted cells. Repertoires from blood and normal breast were more alike than repertoires from blood and tumor, and in about 90% of the 16 patients, comparing each tissue with blood separated tumor from normal. Tumors showed roughly 2.7-fold higher T cell density and higher clonality than adjacent normal breast tissue. Enriched TCRB sequences shared across patients were found to be mostly commonly generated sequences that were unlikely to play an important role in the tumor microenvironment.

V loses 2 bases, J loses 6 bases, and the germline ends lie 5 bases apart. The CDR3 numbers 12 residues from cysteine through phenylalanine. Only CDR3 DNA is held: 36 bases, read in frame from base 1. Via the germline V gene, CDR1 is SGHVS and CDR2 FNYEAQ. About 20-50 mg of tumor tissue was diced, and more than 2.5 ug of DNA was typically obtained. The study profiled bulk TCR beta-chain repertoires in matched peripheral blood, tumor and adjacent normal breast tissue taken from roughly 17 patients with early-stage breast cancer. After resection, visually identified tumor tissue was excised and placed in prechilled RNAlater. Tumor tissue (roughly 17-50 mg) was diced and homogenized in RLTplus buffer with beta-mercaptoethanol and antifoaming agent using a TissueLyser II. The Qiagen AllPrep DNA/RNA Mini kit was used for genomic DNA extraction.

The source of this sequence is a person aged 55 to 75 with breast cancer. Sequenced input: breast tumor tissue. The chain employs TRBV7-6 and TRBJ1-5; the D gene cannot be resolved reliably. In nucleotides, the sequence is TGTGCCAGCAGCTTACCCGGTCAGCCCCAGCATTTT. It translates to CASSLPGQPQHF.